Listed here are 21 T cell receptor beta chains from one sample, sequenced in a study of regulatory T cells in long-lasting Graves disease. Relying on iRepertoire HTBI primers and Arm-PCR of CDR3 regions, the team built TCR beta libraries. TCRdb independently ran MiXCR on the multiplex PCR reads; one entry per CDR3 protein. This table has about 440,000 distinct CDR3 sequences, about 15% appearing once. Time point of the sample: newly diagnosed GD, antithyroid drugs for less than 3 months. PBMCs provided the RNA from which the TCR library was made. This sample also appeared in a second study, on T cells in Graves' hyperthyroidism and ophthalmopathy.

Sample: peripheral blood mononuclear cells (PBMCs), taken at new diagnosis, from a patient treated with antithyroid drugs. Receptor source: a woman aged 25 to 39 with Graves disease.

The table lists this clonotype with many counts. The CDR3 protein is CASSPRWDGPRVEQYF. The CDR3 bases are TGTGCCAGCAGTCCCCGATGGGACGGCCCGAGGGTGGAGCAGTACTTC. The V gene is TRBV28, the J gene TRBJ2-7; D assignment may be TRBD1 or TRBD2 (5 bases each). CDR3 length: 16 residues. Between the trimmed V and J ends, which lost 5 bases and 7 bases, there was a span of 24 bases. CDR1 MDHEN and CDR2 SYDVKM come from the germline V gene. The full variable domain, completed using reference TRBV28 and TRBJ2-7, is DVKVTQSSRYLVKRTGEKVFLECVQDMDHENMFWYRQDPGLGLRLIYFSYDVKMKEKGDIPEGYSVSREKKERFSLILESASTNQTSMYLCASSPRWDGPRVEQYFGPGTRLTVT.

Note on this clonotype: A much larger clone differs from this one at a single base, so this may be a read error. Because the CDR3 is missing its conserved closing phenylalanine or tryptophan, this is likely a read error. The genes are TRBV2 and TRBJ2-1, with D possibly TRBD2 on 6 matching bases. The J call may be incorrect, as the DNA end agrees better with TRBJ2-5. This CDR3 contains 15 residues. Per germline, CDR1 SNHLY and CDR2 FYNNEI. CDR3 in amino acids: CASSPHQGGPETQYL. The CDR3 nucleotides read TGTGCCAGCAGTCCCCACCAAGGAGGGCCGGAGACCCAGTACCTC.

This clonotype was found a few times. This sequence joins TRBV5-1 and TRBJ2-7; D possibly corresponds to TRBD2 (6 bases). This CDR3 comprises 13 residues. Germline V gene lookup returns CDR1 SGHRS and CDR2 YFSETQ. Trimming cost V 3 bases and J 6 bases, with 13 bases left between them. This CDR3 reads CASSSGTRGEQYF. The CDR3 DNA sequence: TGCGCCAGCAGCTCCGGGACGCGGGGCGAGCAGTACTTC. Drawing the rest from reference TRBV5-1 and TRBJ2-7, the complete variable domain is KAGVTQTPRYLIKTRGQQVTLSCSPISGHRSVSWYQQTPGQGLQFLFEYFSETQRNKGNFPGRFSGRQFSNSRSEMNVSTLELGDSALYLCASSSGTRGEQYFGPGTRLTVT.

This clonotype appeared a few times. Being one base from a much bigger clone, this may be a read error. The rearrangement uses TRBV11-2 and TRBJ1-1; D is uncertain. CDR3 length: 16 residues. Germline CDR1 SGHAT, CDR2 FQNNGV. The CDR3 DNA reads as TGTGCCAGCAGCTTAGACGCCCCCGGGGTCGACACTGAAGCTTCCTTT. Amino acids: CASSLDAPGVDTEASF.

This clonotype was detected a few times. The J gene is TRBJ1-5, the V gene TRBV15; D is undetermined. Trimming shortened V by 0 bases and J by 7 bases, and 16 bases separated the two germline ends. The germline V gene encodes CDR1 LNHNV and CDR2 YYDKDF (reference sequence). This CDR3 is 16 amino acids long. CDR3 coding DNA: TGTGCCACCAGCAGAGATCTTATGGGAGGAGGACAGCCCCAGCATTTT. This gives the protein CATSRDLMGGGQPQHF.

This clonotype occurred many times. The DNA for the CDR3 is TGCAGTGCTAGAGAGAATAGCGAGCACAATGAGCAGTTCTTC. It specifies CSARENSEHNEQFF. V is TRBV20-1 and J is TRBJ2-1; D may be TRBD2 (5 bases). Germline V lookup: CDR1 DFQATT, CDR2 SNEGSKA (reference sequence). The CDR3 consists of 14 residues. The V end was cut by 0 bases, the J end by 5 bases, with 11 bases between.

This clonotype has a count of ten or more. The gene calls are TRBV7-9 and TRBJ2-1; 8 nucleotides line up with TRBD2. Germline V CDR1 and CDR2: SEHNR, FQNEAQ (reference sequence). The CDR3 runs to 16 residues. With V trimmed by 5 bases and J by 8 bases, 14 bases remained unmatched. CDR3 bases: TGTGCCAGCAGCCCCCCCCGTGGAGCGGGAGATGATGAGCAGTTCTTC. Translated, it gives CASSPPRGAGDDEQFF.

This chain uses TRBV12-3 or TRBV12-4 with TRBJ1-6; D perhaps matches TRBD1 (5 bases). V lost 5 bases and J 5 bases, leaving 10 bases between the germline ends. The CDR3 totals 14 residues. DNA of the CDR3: TGTGCCAGCAGTGCGGGGACCAATAATTCACCCCTCCACTTT. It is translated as CASSAGTNNSPLHF.

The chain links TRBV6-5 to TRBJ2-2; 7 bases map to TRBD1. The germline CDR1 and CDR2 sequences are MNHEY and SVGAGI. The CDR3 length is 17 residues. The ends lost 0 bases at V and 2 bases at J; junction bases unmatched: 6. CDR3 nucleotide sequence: TGTGCCAGCAGTTACTCGAGTGGACAGGCTAACACCGGGGAGCTGTTTTTT. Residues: CASSYSSGQANTGELFF.

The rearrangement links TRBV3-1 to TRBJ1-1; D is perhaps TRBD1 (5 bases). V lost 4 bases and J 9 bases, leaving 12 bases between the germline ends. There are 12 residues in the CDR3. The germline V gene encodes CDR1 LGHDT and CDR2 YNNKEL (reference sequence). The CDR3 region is CASSLTQGKAFF. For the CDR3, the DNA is TGTGCCAGCAGCCTCACGCAGGGAAAAGCTTTCTTT.

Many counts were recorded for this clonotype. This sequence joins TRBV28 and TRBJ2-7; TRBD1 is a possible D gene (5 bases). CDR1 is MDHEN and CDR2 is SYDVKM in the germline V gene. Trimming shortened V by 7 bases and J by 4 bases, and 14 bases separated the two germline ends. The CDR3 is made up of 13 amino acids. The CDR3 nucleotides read TGTGCCAGCACCCCAGGGCCGGAGTACGAGCAGTACTTC. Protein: CASTPGPEYEQYF.

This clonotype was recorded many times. The CDR3 is CASSLVMDNRRAYEQYF. CDR3 nucleotide sequence: TGTGCCAGCAGTTTAGTAATGGACAACCGACGCGCCTACGAGCAGTACTTC. The chain uses TRBV28 and TRBJ2-7, with D perhaps TRBD1 (5 bases). CDR1 is MDHEN and CDR2 is SYDVKM in the germline V gene. V was trimmed by 2 bases and J by 2 bases, leaving 19 bases between them. The length of the CDR3 is 17 residues. Full variable domain (rest looked up from reference TRBV28 and TRBJ2-7): DVKVTQSSRYLVKRTGEKVFLECVQDMDHENMFWYRQDPGLGLRLIYFSYDVKMKEKGDIPEGYSVSREKKERFSLILESASTNQTSMYLCASSLVMDNRRAYEQYFGPGTRLTVT.

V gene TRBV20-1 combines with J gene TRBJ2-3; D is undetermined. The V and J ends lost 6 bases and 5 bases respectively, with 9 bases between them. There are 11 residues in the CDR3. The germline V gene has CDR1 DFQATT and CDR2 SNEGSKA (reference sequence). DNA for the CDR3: TGCAGTGCAGAGGAGCAAGATACGCAGTATTTT. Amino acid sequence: CSAEEQDTQYF.

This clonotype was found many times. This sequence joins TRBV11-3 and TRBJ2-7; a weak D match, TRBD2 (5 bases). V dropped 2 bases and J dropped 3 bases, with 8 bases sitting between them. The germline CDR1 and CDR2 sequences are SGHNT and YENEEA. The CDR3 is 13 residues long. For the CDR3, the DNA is TGTGCCAGCAGCTTACCTGACTACTACGAGCAGTACTTC. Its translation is CASSLPDYYEQYF.

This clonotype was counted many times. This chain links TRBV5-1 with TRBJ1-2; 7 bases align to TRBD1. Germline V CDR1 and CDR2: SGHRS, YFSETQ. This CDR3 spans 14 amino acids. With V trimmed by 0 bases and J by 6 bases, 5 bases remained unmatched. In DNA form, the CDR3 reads TGCGCCAGCAGCTTGGCCGGCAGGGGGGATGGCTACACCTTC. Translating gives CASSLAGRGDGYTF. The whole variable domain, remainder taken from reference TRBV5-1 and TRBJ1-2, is KAGVTQTPRYLIKTRGQQVTLSCSPISGHRSVSWYQQTPGQGLQFLFEYFSETQRNKGNFPGRFSGRQFSNSRSEMNVSTLELGDSALYLCASSLAGRGDGYTFGSGTRLTVV.

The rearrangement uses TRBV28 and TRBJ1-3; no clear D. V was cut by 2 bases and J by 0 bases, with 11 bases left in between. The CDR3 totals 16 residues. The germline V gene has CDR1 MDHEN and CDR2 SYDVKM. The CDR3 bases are TGTGCCAGCAGTTTAGCCCCGCAGGTCTCTGGAAACACCATATATTTT. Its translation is CASSLAPQVSGNTIYF.

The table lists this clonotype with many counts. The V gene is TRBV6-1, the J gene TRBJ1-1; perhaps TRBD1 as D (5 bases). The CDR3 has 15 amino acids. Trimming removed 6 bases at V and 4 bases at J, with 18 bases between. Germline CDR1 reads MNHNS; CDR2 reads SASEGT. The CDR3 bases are TGTGCCAGCAGATCTATCCAGGGAGTTGGCACTGAAGCTTTCTTT. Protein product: CASRSIQGVGTEAFF.

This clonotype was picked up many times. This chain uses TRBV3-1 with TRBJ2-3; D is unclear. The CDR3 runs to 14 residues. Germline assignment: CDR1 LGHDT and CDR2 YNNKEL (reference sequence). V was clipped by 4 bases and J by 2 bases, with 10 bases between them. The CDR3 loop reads CASSPELVTDTQYF. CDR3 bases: TGTGCCAGCAGCCCAGAGTTGGTCACAGATACGCAGTATTTT.

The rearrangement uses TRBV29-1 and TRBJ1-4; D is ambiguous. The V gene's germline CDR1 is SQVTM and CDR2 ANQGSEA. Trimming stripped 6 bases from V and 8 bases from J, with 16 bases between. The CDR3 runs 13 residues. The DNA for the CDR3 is TGCAGCGTCCGATCCCAAGCAAAAGAAAAACTGTTTTTT. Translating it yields CSVRSQAKEKLFF.

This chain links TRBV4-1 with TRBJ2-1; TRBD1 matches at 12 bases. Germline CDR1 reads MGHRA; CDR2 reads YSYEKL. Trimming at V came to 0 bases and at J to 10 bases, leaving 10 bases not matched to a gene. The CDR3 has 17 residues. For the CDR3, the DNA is TGCGCCAGCAGCCAAGATTCGGGGACAGGGGGCCTCTACGAGCAGTTCTTC. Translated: CASSQDSGTGGLYEQFF.

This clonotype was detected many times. The CDR3 region has the DNA TGTGCCAGCGGGCAAGGGTTTGCTGAAGCTTTCTTT. As protein: CASGQGFAEAFF. The rearrangement links TRBV19 to TRBJ1-1; D ambiguous. In germline, CDR1 is LNHDA, CDR2 SQIVND (reference sequence). Trimming cost V 9 bases and J 6 bases, with 14 bases left between them. This CDR3 is 12 amino acids long.